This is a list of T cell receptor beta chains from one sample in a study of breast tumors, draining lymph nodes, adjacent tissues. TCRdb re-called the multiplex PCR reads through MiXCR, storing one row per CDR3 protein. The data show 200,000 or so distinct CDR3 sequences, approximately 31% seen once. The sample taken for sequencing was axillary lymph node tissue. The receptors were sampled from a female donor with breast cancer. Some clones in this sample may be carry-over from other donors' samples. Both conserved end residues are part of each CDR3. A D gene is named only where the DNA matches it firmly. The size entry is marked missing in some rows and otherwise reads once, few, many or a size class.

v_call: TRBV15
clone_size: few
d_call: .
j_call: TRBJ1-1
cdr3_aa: CATSKGRGVLNTEAFF
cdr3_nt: TGTGCCACCAGCAAGGGGCGGGGGGTTCTGAACACTGAAGCTTTCTTT

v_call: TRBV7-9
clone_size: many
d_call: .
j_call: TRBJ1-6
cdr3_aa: CASSPGTQDSPLHF
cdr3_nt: TGTGCCAGCAGCCCGGGGACTCAGGATTCACCCCTCCACTTT

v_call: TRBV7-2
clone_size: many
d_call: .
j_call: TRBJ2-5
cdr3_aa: CASSLLGVGETQYF
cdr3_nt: TGTGCCAGCAGCTTATTGGGGGTAGGAGAGACCCAGTACTTC

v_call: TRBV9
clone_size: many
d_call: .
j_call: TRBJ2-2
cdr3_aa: CASSVAPVSNTGELFF
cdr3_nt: TGTGCCAGCAGCGTAGCTCCAGTGTCGAACACCGGGGAGCTGTTTTTT

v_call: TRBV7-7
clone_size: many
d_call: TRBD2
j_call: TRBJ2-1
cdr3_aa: CASSQLAGEDNEQFF
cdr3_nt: TGTGCTAGCAGCCAGCTAGCGGGAGAGGACAATGAGCAGTTCTTC

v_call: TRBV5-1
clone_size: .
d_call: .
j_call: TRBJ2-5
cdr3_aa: CASSSGTGQDTQYF
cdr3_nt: TGCGCCAGCAGCTCCGGAACGGGGCAAGACACCCAGTACTTC

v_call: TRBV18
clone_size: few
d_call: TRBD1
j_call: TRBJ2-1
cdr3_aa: CASSPRTGSHNEQFF
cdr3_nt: TGTGCCAGCTCACCAAGGACAGGGTCTCACAATGAGCAGTTCTTC

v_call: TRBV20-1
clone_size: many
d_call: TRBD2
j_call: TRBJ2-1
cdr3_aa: CSARELGGTSHHNEQFF
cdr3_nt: TGCAGTGCTAGAGAGTTGGGTGGGACTAGCCATCACAATGAGCAGTTCTTC

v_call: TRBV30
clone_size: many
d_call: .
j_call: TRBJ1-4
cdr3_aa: CAWSGGFNEKLFF
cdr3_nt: TGTGCCTGGAGTGGGGGATTTAATGAAAAACTGTTTTTT

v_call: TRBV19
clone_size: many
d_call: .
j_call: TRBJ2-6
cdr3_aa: CASSISGFSGANVLTF
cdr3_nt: TGTGCCAGTAGTATTTCGGGGTTCTCTGGGGCCAACGTCCTGACTTTC

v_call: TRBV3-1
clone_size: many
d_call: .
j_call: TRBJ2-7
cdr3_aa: CASSLSGLGALYEQYF
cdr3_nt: TGTGCCAGCAGCCTTTCGGGCCTCGGGGCCCTCTACGAGCAGTACTTC